A selection of T cell receptor beta chains follows, all from one sample in a study of blood T cell repertoires in COVID-19. Clones were sequenced by immunoSEQ multiplex PCR, and TCRdb holds only the in-frame ones, with some missing. The sample has approximately 240,000 clones, around nine tenths seen once. Sample: PBMCs or T cells enriched from blood (not recorded which). Every receptor here comes from a woman younger than 35 who had recovered from COVID-19. CDR3s leave out the opening cysteine and the closing phenylalanine or tryptophan.

>TRBJ1-1|TRBV9
ASSAAGTGRTEAF
>TRBJ2-7|TRBV19
ASSIQGMSYEQY
>TRBJ1-1|TRBV11-3
ASSSSGTGIGAF
>TRBJ1-5|TRBV28
ASSLQLHNQPQH
>TRBJ1-1|TRBV6-5
ASSYGGTGAEAF
>TRBJ2-5|TRBV5-1
ASSLDGREETQY
>TRBJ2-7|TRBV11-2
ASSPLRGRHYEQY
>TRBJ2-7|TRBV10-3
AISASGGPPGEQY
>TRBJ1-5|TRBV7-8
ASRAGEGRGPQH
>TRBJ1-3|TRBV5-1
ASSLASTGNTIY
>TRBJ1-1|TRBV7-9
ASSHGTAEAF
>TRBJ2-1|TRBV7-7
ASSSGRGANNEQF
>TRBJ1-2|TRBV4-2
ASSQPDSFRGYT
>TRBJ1-6|TRBV6-5
ASSYPDRASPLH